The T cell receptor beta chain described here comes from a study of CD8 T cells in Susac syndrome. Random hexamers served to reverse transcribe about 0.45 to 1 ug RNA. TCRdb re-analysed the immunoSEQ multiplex PCR reads in MiXCR, keeping a single row per CDR3 protein. The repertoire includes 150,000 to 200,000 distinct CDR3 sequences, roughly 94% of them detected once, and about 0.095% sits in the top ten. TEMRA cells were FACS-enriched, unlike CD8+ and CD4+ T cells, which were negatively isolated. The V gene lost 1 base and the J gene lost 4 bases, with 7 bases spanning the gap. Germline V gene data show CDR1 as KGHSH and CDR2 as LQKENI. The CDR3 consists of 14 residues.

The sequence came from a human donor with multiple sclerosis. V and J are TRBV18 and TRBJ1-4; D gene uncertain. Sequenced material: CD4+ T cells from PBMCs. The CDR3 loop reads CASSPQTLNEKLFF. DNA for the CDR3: TGTGCCAGCTCACCACAGACTCTTAATGAAAAACTGTTTTTT.